The sequence of this T cell receptor beta chain was determined in a study of OX40 agonist ivuxolimab in advanced cancers. Profiling relied on immunoSEQ multiplex PCR, and the TCRdb table lists in-frame clones only, not all of them. Of about 56,000 clones listed, approximately 92% are singletons. Points on this clone: What it binds is not known.

The V and J ends lost 5 bases and 5 bases, in that order; junction bases with no gene match: 6. CDR1 and CDR2 from the germline V gene are SQVTM and ANQGSEA. The CDR3 sequence is 12 residues long. Overall study findings and caveats: CD4+ and CD8+ blood T cells expanded clonally by week 6 at 0.1 to 3.0 mg/kg.

The TCR comes from an adult with an advanced solid tumor such as melanoma, head and neck, liver or kidney cancer. This specimen was CD4+ or CD8+ T cells sorted from blood, taken in a trial of the OX40 agonist ivuxolimab. The J gene is TRBJ2-7, the V gene TRBV29-1; 7 bases align to TRBD1. CDR3 bases: TGCAGCGTTAAGAAGGGGGCGGACGAGCAGTACTTC. This encodes CSVKKGADEQYF.